One and the same sample provided the 25 T cell receptor beta chains below, sequenced in a study of CD8+CD57+ T cells in acquired aplastic anemia. Genomic DNA provided the template from which TCR beta VDJ and CDR3 profiles were obtained. Using its own MiXCR run on the reads, TCRdb lists one record per CDR3 protein. The repertoire consists of about 80,000 distinct CDR3 sequences, with about half occurring once and the leading ten covering roughly 70%. Sequenced material: sorted CD4+, CD8+, or CD8+CD57+ T cells (not recorded which) from PBMCs. Receptors were obtained from a human donor in good health, serving as a control.

This clonotype was counted between two and nine times. The V and J genes are TRBV12-3 or TRBV12-4 and TRBJ2-4, with D unresolved. CDR3 length: 13 residues. V lost 4 bases and J 6 bases, leaving 10 bases between the germline ends. The CDR3 reads CASSSDWGNIQYF. The CDR3 nucleotides are TGTGCCAGCAGTTCTGACTGGGGAAACATTCAGTACTTC.

The chain links TRBV2 to TRBJ1-2; 9 bases are a match to TRBD1. This CDR3 is 15 amino acids long. Germline V gene lookup returns CDR1 SNHLY and CDR2 FYNNEI. The V gene end was trimmed by 10 bases and the J gene end by 0 bases; junction bases not matched to a gene: 9. The CDR3 DNA sequence: TGTGCCACCCCCGGGACAGGGAGCGCTAACTATGGCTACACCTTC. This translates into CATPGTGSANYGYTF.

This clonotype was picked up many times. The V gene is TRBV6-5, the J gene TRBJ2-7, with 11 bases fitting TRBD1. Germline CDR1 reads MNHEY; CDR2 reads SVGAGI. CDR3 length: 14 residues. J lost 3 bases, V lost 2 bases, and 0 bases had no gene match. The CDR3 DNA reads as TGTGCCAGCAGTTACGGGACAGGGGGCTACGAGCAGTACTTC. Translation: CASSYGTGGYEQYF.

The chain combines TRBV10-3 with TRBJ2-7, with D possibly called TRBD1 or TRBD2 (5 bases each). Germline V CDR1 and CDR2: ENHRY, SYGVKD. This CDR3 comprises 14 residues. The CDR3 nucleotides read TGTGCCAGCAGTGAAGCGCCGGGGCTCTACGAGCAGTACGTC. This encodes CASSEAPGLYEQYV.

The chain recombines TRBV11-3 with TRBJ2-5, with a possible D match to TRBD1 (5 bases). The germline CDR1 and CDR2 sequences are SGHNT and YENEEA. V was shortened by 1 base and J by 7 bases, with 13 bases between the two germline ends. This CDR3 is 14 amino acids long. The CDR3 DNA sequence: TGTGCCAGCAGCTTAGCCCCAACCACAGGGACCCAGTACTTC. Translated: CASSLAPTTGTQYF.

V gene TRBV5-1 combines with J gene TRBJ2-3; 11 positions match TRBD1. This CDR3 comprises 14 residues. The germline V gene encodes CDR1 SGHRS and CDR2 YFSETQ. V trimming: 4 bases; J trimming: 8 bases; junction bases outside the gene matches: 6. The DNA of the CDR3 is TGCGCCAGCAGCCCCGGACAGGGGGCTAGTACGCAGTATTTT. This gives the protein CASSPGQGASTQYF.

The chain couples TRBV4-3 to TRBJ1-2; tentative D call: TRBD1 (5 bases). Germline loops: CDR1 LGHNA, CDR2 YSLEER. The CDR3 loop spans 15 amino acids. The V end lost 4 bases, the J end lost 4 bases, and 16 bases lay between the germline ends. CDR3 protein: CASSRTQGGGYGYTF. The CDR3 DNA follows: TGCGCCAGCAGCCGCACCCAGGGCGGGGGCTATGGCTACACCTTC.

This clonotype was observed many times. The chain has TRBV5-5 and TRBJ2-3, with a tentative D call TRBD1 (7 bases). The CDR3 has 15 amino acids. Trimming stripped 4 bases from V and 2 bases from J, with 14 bases between. CDR1 SGHKS and CDR2 YYEKEE come from the germline V gene (reference sequence). CDR3 coding DNA: TGTGCCAGCAGCCTCCGCGGGACAGTCACAGATACGCAGTATTTT. It codes for CASSLRGTVTDTQYF.

This clonotype was seen many times. The V and J genes are TRBV11-3 and TRBJ2-7; TRBD2 aligns across 7 bases. The CDR3 covers 14 residues. J lost 3 bases, V lost 5 bases, and 7 bases had no gene match. Per germline, CDR1 SGHNT and CDR2 YENEEA. In DNA form, the CDR3 reads TGTGCCAGCAGCCCGAGACTAGCAGGCTACGAGCAGTACTTC. Its translation is CASSPRLAGYEQYF.

This sequence joins TRBV12-3 or TRBV12-4 and TRBJ1-2; unclear D gene. CDR3 length equals 14 residues. Trimming took 6 bases from V and 1 from J, leaving 12 bases between them. The CDR3 loop reads CASSLREDNYGYTF. DNA for the CDR3: TGTGCCAGCAGCTTAAGGGAGGATAACTATGGCTACACCTTC.

The chain employs TRBV15 and TRBJ2-7; D is uncertain. The germline CDR1 and CDR2 sequences are LNHNV and YYDKDF (reference sequence). V was shortened by 5 bases and J by 2 bases, with 10 bases between the two germline ends. The length of the CDR3 is 13 residues. The CDR3 spells CATSQRATYEQYF. CDR3 nucleotide sequence: TGTGCCACCAGCCAGCGAGCTACCTACGAGCAGTACTTC.

This clonotype has a single count. The chain recombines TRBV7-9 with TRBJ2-5; D is uncertain. Trimming removed 9 bases from V and 2 bases from J, with 13 bases in between. Germline CDR1 SEHNR, CDR2 FQNEAQ (reference sequence). CDR3 size: 13 residues. The CDR3 bases are TGTGCCAGTAGTATAGTGGTTCAAGAGACCCAGTACTTC. Residues: CASSIVVQETQYF.

The chain recombines TRBV27 with TRBJ1-1, with D unresolved. V dropped 3 bases and J dropped 4 bases, with 12 bases sitting between them. Germline CDR1 and CDR2: MNHEY and SMNVEV (reference sequence). The length of the CDR3 is 14 residues. CDR3 in DNA: TGTGCCAGCAGTTTCGGGGTAGTGTCCACTGAAGCTTTCTTT. It translates to CASSFGVVSTEAFF.

This clonotype occurred a few times. The V gene is TRBV29-1, the J gene TRBJ2-5; D unclear. Trimming pared 4 bases from V and 1 base from J, leaving 7 bases between. In germline, CDR1 is SQVTM, CDR2 ANQGSEA. The CDR3 runs 12 residues. The CDR3 DNA reads as TGCAGCGTTGGACGCCCCCAAGAGACCCAGTACTTC. The encoded protein is CSVGRPQETQYF.

This clonotype was seen many times. The chain is built from TRBV20-1 and TRBJ2-3, with 9 bases that match TRBD1. CDR1 is DFQATT and CDR2 is SNEGSKA in the germline V gene (reference sequence). The CDR3 spans 17 residues. J gave up 6 bases and V 0 bases, and 13 bases lay outside the gene matches. This CDR3 reads CSARDLGTGNPRDTQYF. Here the CDR3 DNA reads TGCAGTGCTAGAGACCTCGGGACAGGGAATCCCAGGGATACGCAGTATTTT.

This clonotype was seen more than once but under ten times. V gene TRBV11-2 combines with J gene TRBJ1-1; perhaps TRBD1 as D (6 bases). V gave up 0 bases and J gave up 0 bases, with 11 bases separating them. The CDR3 totals 16 residues. Germline V gene lookup returns CDR1 SGHAT and CDR2 FQNNGV. CDR3 residues: CASSLDTGLMNTEAFF. The DNA for the CDR3 is TGTGCCAGCAGCTTAGACACAGGGCTCATGAACACTGAAGCTTTCTTT.

This chain links TRBV2 with TRBJ1-1, with a tentative D call TRBD1 (6 bases). Looked up from germline, CDR1 is SNHLY and CDR2 is FYNNEI. The CDR3 totals 14 residues. Trimming removed 5 bases at V and 1 base at J, with 11 bases between. The CDR3 reads CASSPGHWNTEAFF. CDR3 in DNA: TGTGCCAGCAGTCCGGGACACTGGAACACTGAAGCTTTCTTT.

The chain carries TRBV20-1 and TRBJ2-3; D might be TRBD2 (6 bases). V was cut by 6 bases and J by 6 bases, with 16 bases left in between. The CDR3 length is 13 residues. The germline V gene encodes CDR1 DFQATT and CDR2 SNEGSKA (reference sequence). CDR3 nucleotides: TGCAGTGCCCTAGCTTCGGGGGATGATACGCAGTATTTT. Its protein is CSALASGDDTQYF.

In this sample, this clonotype turned up a few times. V is TRBV20-1 and J is TRBJ2-7; the D gene is possibly TRBD2 (5 bases). The CDR3 has 16 amino acids. Deletions cut 6 bases from V and 0 bases from J, with 21 bases between. Germline V lookup: CDR1 DFQATT, CDR2 SNEGSKA (reference sequence). As DNA, the CDR3 is TGCAGTGCCAGCAGCCATTCGGGATCGAGCTCCTACGAGCAGTACTTC. Its protein is CSASSHSGSSSYEQYF.

The gene calls are TRBV10-3 and TRBJ1-2; D possibly corresponds to TRBD1 (5 bases). The V end lost 7 bases, the J end lost 0 bases, and 18 bases lay between the germline ends. Germline V gene lookup returns CDR1 ENHRY and CDR2 SYGVKD. The CDR3 is 16 residues long. CDR3 nucleotide sequence: TGTGCCATCACCGGGGACTCGAACTTAGCTAACTATGGCTACACCTTC. This codes for CAITGDSNLANYGYTF.

This clonotype was picked up a small number of times. The V call is TRBV19, the J call TRBJ1-1, with TRBD1 as a possible D gene (6 bases). The CDR3 extends over 14 amino acids. V lost 3 bases, J lost 0 bases, and 8 bases lay in between. Germline V lookup: CDR1 LNHDA, CDR2 SQIVND (reference sequence). The CDR3 region is CASSIKGVNTEAFF. DNA for the CDR3: TGTGCCAGTAGTATTAAGGGGGTGAACACTGAAGCTTTCTTT.

A few counts support this clonotype. V usage is TRBV6-1 and J usage is TRBJ2-3, with a possible D match to TRBD1 (6 bases). Germline CDR1 and CDR2: MNHNS and SASEGT. This CDR3 has 15 amino acids. V shed 6 bases and J shed 5 bases, with 18 bases lying between them. In nucleotides, the CDR3 is TGTGCCAGCAGCCCCCATAAAGGGGGAAGAGATACGCAGTATTTT. Its translation: CASSPHKGGRDTQYF.

The sample holds a few counts of this clonotype. V and J are TRBV29-1 and TRBJ2-7; D gene unclear. Germline V CDR1 and CDR2: SQVTM, ANQGSEA. CDR3 length equals 13 residues. Between the trimmed V and J ends, which lost 0 bases and 0 bases, there was a span of 6 bases. The CDR3 nucleotides read TGCAGCGTTGAAGAGGACGACTCCTACGAGCAGTACTTC. Protein product: CSVEEDDSYEQYF.

This clonotype was detected only a few times. This chain joins TRBV27 and TRBJ2-7, with D perhaps TRBD1 (6 bases). V lost 5 bases to trimming and J lost 3 bases, with 11 bases between them. CDR1 is MNHEY, CDR2 SMNVEV, per germline (reference sequence). CDR3 length: 13 residues. Here the CDR3 reads CASSIQQGYEQYF. The CDR3 DNA sequence: TGTGCCAGCAGTATCCAACAGGGCTACGAGCAGTACTTC.

J is TRBJ2-3 and V is TRBV2; no definite D call. The V end was cut by 6 bases, the J end by 1 base, with 14 bases between. Germline loops: CDR1 SNHLY, CDR2 FYNNEI. The CDR3 spans 15 residues. Here the CDR3 reads CASSPWPIGTDTQYF. The CDR3 coding sequence is TGTGCCAGCAGCCCCTGGCCAATAGGCACAGATACGCAGTATTTT.